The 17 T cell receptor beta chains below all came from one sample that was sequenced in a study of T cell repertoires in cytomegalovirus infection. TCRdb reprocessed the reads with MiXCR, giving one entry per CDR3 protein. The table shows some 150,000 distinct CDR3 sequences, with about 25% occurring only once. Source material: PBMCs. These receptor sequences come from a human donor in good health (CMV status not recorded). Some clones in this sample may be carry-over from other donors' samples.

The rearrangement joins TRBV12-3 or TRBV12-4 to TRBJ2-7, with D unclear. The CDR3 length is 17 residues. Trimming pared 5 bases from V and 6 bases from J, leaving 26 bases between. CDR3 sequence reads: CASSPRAPLLLLSEQYF. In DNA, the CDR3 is TGTGCCAGCAGTCCCCGGGCCCCTCTACTACTACTATCCGAGCAGTACTTC.

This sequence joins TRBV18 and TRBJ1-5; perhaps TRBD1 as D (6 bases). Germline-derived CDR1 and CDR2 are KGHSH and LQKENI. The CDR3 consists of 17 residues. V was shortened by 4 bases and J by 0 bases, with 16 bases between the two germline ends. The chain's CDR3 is CASSLTLRTDSNQPQHF. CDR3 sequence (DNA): TGTGCCAGCTCACTGACCCTCCGGACAGATAGCAATCAGCCCCAGCATTTT.

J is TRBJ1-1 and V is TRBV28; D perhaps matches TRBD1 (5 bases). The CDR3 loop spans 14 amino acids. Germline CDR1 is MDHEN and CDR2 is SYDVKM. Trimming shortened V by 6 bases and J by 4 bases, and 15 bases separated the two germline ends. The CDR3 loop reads CASSPGPGGTEAFF. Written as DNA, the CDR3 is TGTGCCAGCAGCCCCGGGCCGGGGGGCACTGAAGCTTTCTTT.

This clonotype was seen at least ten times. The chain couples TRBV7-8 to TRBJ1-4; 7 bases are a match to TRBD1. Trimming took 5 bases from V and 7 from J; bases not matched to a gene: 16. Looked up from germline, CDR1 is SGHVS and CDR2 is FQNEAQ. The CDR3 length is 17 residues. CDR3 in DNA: TGTGCCAGCAGCCAGACTCCCCCAGGGGGGAGGGGTGAAAAACTGTTTTTT. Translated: CASSQTPPGGRGEKLFF.

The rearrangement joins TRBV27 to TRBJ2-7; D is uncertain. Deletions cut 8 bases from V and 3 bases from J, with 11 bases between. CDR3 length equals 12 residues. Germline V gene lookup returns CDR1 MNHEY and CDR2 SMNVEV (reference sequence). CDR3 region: CASVTSLYEQYF. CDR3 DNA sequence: TGTGCCAGCGTGACTTCGCTCTACGAGCAGTACTTC.

The CDR3 region is CASKEGGEQYF. In DNA, the CDR3 is TGTGCCAGCAAAGAAGGGGGCGAGCAGTACTTC. V is TRBV25-1 and J is TRBJ2-7, with D possibly being TRBD1 (6 bases). The V end was cut by 7 bases, the J end by 6 bases, with 10 bases between. The CDR3 runs to 11 residues. In germline, CDR1 is MGHDK, CDR2 SYGVNS.

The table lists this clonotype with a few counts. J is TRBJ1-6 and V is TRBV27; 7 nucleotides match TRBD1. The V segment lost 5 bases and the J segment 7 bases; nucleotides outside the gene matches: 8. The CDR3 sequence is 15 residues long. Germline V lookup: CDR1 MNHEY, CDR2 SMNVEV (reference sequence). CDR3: CASSAQTGKNSPLHF. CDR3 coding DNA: TGTGCCAGCAGTGCCCAGACAGGGAAAAATTCACCCCTCCACTTT.

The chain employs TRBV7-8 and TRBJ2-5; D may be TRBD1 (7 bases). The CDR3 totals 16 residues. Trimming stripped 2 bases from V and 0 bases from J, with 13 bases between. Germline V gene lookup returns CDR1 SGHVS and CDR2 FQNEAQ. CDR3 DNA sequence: TGTGCCAGCAGCTTACAGGGGGGCGGGTACCAAGAGACCCAGTACTTC. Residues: CASSLQGGGYQETQYF.

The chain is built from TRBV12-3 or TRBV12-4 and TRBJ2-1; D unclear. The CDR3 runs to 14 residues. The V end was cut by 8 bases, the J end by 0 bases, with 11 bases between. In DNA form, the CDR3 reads TGTGCCAGCGCCGTAGAGAGCTCCTACAATGAGCAGTTCTTC. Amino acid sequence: CASAVESSYNEQFF.

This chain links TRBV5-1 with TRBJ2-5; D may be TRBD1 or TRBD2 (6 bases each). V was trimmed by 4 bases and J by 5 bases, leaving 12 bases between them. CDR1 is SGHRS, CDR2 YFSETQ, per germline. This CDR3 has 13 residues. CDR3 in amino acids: CASSAEGGETQYF. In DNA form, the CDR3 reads TGCGCCAGCAGCGCGGAAGGGGGGGAGACCCAGTACTTC.

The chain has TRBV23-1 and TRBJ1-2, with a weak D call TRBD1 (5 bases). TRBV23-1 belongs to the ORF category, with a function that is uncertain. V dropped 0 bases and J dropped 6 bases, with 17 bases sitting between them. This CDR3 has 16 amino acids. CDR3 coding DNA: TGCGCCAGCAGTCAATCCTCCATGGGGGTGGGGGATGGCTACACCTTC. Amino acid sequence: CASSQSSMGVGDGYTF.

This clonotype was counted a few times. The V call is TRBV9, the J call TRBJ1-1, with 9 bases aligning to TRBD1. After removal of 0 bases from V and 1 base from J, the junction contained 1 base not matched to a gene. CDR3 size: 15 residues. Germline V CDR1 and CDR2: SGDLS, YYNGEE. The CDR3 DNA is TGTGCCAGCAGCGTAGAGGGACAGGGGAACACTGAAGCTTTCTTT. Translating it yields CASSVEGQGNTEAFF. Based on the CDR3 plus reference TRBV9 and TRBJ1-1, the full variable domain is DSGVTQTPKHLITATGQRVTLRCSPRSGDLSVYWYQQSLDQGLQFLIQYYNGEERAKGNILERFSAQQFPDLHSELNLSSLELGDSALYFCASSVEGQGNTEAFFGQGTRLTVV.

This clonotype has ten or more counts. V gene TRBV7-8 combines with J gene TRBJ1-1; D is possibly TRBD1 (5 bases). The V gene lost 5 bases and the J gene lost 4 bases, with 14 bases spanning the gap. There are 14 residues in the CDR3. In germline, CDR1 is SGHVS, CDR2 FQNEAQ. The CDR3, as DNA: TGTGCCAGCAGCCCTAAAGCGGGGGTCACTGAAGCTTTCTTT. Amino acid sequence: CASSPKAGVTEAFF.

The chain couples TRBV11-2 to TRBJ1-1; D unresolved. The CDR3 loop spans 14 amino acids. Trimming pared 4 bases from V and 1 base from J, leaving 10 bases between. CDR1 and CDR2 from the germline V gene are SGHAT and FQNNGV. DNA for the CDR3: TGTGCCAGCAGCTCCGTGGGCGCGAACACTGAAGCTTTCTTT. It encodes CASSSVGANTEAFF.

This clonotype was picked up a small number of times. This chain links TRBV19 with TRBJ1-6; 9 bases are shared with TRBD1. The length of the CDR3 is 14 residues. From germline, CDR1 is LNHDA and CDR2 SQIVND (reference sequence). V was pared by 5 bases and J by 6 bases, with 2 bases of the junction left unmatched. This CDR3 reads CASSETGGNSPLHF. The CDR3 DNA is TGTGCCAGTAGTGAGACAGGGGGTAATTCACCCCTCCACTTT.

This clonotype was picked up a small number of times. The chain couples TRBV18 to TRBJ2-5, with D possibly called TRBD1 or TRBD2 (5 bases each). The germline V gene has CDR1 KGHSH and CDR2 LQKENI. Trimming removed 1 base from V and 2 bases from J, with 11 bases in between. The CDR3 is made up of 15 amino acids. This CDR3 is CASSPLGTKQETQYF. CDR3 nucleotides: TGTGCCAGCTCACCACTAGGGACCAAACAAGAGACCCAGTACTTC.

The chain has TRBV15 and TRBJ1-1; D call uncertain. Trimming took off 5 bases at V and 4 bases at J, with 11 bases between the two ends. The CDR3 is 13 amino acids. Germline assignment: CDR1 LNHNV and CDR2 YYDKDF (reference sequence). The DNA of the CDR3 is TGTGCCACCAGCTTCAGTGGGAGCACTGAAGCTTTCTTT. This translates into CATSFSGSTEAFF.